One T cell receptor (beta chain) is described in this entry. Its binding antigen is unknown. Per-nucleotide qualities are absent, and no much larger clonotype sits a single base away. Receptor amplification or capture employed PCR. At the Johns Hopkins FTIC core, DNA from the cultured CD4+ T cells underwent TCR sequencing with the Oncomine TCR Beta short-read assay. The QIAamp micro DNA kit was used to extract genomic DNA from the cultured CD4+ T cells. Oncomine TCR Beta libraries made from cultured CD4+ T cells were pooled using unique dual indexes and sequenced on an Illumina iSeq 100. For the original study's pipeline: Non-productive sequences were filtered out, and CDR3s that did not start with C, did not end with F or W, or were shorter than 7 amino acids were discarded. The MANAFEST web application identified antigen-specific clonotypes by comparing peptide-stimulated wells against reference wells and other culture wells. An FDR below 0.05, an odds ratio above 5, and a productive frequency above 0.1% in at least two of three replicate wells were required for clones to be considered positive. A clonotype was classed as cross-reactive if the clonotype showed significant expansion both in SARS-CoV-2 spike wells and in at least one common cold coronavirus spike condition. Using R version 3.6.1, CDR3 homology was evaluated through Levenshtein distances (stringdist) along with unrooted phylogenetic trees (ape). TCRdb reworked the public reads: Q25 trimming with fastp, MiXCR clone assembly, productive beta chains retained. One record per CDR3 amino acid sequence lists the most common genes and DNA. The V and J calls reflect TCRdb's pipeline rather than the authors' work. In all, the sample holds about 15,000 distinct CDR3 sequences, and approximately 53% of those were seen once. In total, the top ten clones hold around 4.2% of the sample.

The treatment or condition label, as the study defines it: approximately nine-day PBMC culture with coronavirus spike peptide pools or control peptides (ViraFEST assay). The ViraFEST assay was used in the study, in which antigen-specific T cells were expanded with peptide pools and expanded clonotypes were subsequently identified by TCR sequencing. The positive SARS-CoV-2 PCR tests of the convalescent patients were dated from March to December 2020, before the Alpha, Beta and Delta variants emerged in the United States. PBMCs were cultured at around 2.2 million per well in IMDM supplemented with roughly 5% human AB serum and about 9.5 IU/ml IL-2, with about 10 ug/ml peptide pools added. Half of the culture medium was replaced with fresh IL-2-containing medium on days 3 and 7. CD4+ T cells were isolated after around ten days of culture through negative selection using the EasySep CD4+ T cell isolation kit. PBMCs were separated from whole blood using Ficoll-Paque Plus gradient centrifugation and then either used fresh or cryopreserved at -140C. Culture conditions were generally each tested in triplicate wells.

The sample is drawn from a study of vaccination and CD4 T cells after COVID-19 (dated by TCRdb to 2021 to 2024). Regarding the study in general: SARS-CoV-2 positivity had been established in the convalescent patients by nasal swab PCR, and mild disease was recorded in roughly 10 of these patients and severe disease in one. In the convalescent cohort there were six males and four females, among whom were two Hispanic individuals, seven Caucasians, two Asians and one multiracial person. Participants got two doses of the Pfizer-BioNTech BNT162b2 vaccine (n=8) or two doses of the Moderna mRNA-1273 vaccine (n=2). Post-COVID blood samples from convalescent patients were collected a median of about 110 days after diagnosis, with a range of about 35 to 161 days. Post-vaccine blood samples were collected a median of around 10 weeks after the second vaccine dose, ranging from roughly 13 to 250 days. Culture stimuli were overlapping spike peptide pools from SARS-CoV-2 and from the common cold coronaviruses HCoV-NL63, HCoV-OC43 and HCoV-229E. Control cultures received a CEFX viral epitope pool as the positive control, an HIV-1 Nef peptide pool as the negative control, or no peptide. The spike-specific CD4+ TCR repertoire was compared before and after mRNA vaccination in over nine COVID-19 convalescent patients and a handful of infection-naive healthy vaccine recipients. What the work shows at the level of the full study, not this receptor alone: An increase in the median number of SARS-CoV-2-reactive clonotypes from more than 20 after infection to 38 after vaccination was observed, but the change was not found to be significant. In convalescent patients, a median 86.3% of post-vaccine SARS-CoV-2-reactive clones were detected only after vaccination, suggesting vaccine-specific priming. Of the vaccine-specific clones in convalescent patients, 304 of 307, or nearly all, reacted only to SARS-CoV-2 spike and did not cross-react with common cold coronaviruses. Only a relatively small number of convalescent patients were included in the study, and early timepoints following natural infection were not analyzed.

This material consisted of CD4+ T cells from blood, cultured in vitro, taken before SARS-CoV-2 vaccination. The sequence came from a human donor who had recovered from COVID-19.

The CDR3 sequence is CSARGGAGPRGELFF. The sequenced DNA is TGCAGTGCTAGGGGGGGGGCAGGCCCACGGGGGGAGCTGTTTTTT. The V and J segments used are TRBV20-1 and TRBJ2-2; TRBD2 is a weak D gene call, 7 bases matching. CDR1 is given as DFQATT and CDR2 as SNEGSKA, both from the germline V gene (reference sequence). Cut back by 3 bases and 8 bases, the V and J ends lie 19 bases apart. Measured from the cysteine to the phenylalanine, the CDR3 is 15 residues long. Only the CDR3 DNA is retained, 45 bases long and in frame from the first base.